Below, 16 T cell receptor beta chains from the same sample are listed, as sequenced in a study of T cells in tumors after PD-1 blockade. Clones were sequenced by immunoSEQ multiplex PCR, and TCRdb holds only the in-frame ones, with some missing. The sample has 50,000 or so clones, about four fifths seen once. The material was PBMCs, obtained before anti-PD-1 treatment. Receptors originate from a human donor with basal cell carcinoma.

This sequence joins TRBV18 and TRBJ2-1, with 8 nucleotides matching TRBD2. Trimming at V came to 6 bases and at J to 1 base, leaving 14 bases not matched to a gene. CDR3 length: 18 residues. From germline, CDR1 is KGHSH and CDR2 LQKENI. The CDR3 sequence: CASSQSGTRQASYNEQFF. CDR3 nucleotides: TGTGCCAGCTCTCAATCTGGGACTAGGCAGGCATCCTACAATGAGCAGTTCTTC. Looking up the rest from reference TRBV18 and TRBJ2-1 gives the full variable domain: NAGVMQNPRHLVRRRGQEARLRCSPMKGHSHVYWYRQLPEEGLKFMVYLQKENIIDESGMPKERFSAEFPKEGPSILRIQQVVRGDSAAYFCASSQSGTRQASYNEQFFGPGTRLTVL.

The chain links TRBV7-2 to TRBJ1-4; D gene unclear. This CDR3 has 14 amino acids. The ends were cut back, 1 base at V and 6 bases at J, with 9 bases in the middle. CDR1 and CDR2 from the germline V gene are SGHTA and FQGNSA. This CDR3 is CASSLGGVHEKLFF. CDR3 DNA sequence: TGTGCCAGCAGCTTAGGTGGGGTCCATGAAAAACTGTTTTTT.

V and J are TRBV3-1 (or the pseudogene TRBV3-2) and TRBJ2-7, with D unresolved. CDR3 length: 13 residues. CDR1 LGHDT and CDR2 YNNKEL come from the germline V gene (reference sequence). The ends were cut back, 3 bases at V and 2 bases at J, with 8 bases in the middle. In DNA form, the CDR3 reads TGTGCCAGCAGCCACAGTTCAACCTACGAGCAGTACTTC. Its protein is CASSHSSTYEQYF.

This chain links TRBV6-5 with TRBJ1-5, with D perhaps matching TRBD1 (6 bases). V dropped 4 bases and J dropped 6 bases, with 13 bases sitting between them. The CDR3 totals 14 residues. The V gene's germline CDR1 is MNHEY and CDR2 SVGAGI. In DNA form, the CDR3 reads TGTGCCAGCAGTTCCTGGGGGGGGCCTCAGCCCCAGCATTTT. As protein: CASSSWGGPQPQHF.

This clone appeared once. V and J are TRBV27 and TRBJ2-1; 7 bases are shared with TRBD2. The germline V gene has CDR1 MNHEY and CDR2 SMNVEV (reference sequence). The CDR3 runs to 16 residues. J was trimmed by 9 bases and V by 5 bases; bases with no gene match: 16. The CDR3 loop is CASSKGGASGLGEQFF. The CDR3 DNA is TGTGCCAGCAGTAAAGGTGGCGCTAGCGGTTTGGGTGAGCAGTTCTTC.

The chain has TRBV28 and TRBJ1-2; D ambiguous. V was trimmed by 3 bases and J by 1 base, leaving 9 bases between them. CDR1 and CDR2 from the germline V gene are MDHEN and SYDVKM. The CDR3 length is 14 residues. The CDR3 here is CASSFGQNNYGYTF. The CDR3 DNA sequence: TGTGCCAGCAGTTTTGGCCAGAATAACTATGGCTACACCTTC.

This chain connects TRBV5-4 to TRBJ1-2; D unresolved. CDR3 size: 15 residues. Germline CDR1 SGHNT, CDR2 YYREEE (reference sequence). V lost 1 base to trimming and J lost 1 base, with 11 bases between them. Here the CDR3 reads CASSLIESRNYGYTF. The CDR3 nucleotides read TGTGCCAGCAGCTTGATCGAGAGTCGTAACTATGGCTACACCTTC.

This clone showed up just a few times. The chain carries TRBV27 and TRBJ2-7, with TRBD2 matching 7 bases. The V gene's germline CDR1 is MNHEY and CDR2 SMNVEV (reference sequence). The CDR3 is made up of 17 amino acids. After removal of 6 bases from V and 3 bases from J, the junction contained 17 bases not matched to a gene. The DNA of the CDR3 is TGTGCCAGCAGACCCCCCTTGCGTCCGGGGGAGGGCTACGAGCAGTACTTC. Translation gives CASRPPLRPGEGYEQYF.

This chain connects TRBV28 to TRBJ2-7; 9 nucleotides align to TRBD1. Germline assignment: CDR1 MDHEN and CDR2 SYDVKM. J lost 2 bases, V lost 6 bases, and 5 bases had no gene match. The CDR3 is made up of 14 amino acids. In DNA form, the CDR3 reads TGTGCCAGCAGCACAGGGGGCGACACCTACGAGCAGTACTTC. Amino acid sequence: CASSTGGDTYEQYF.

This chain joins TRBV15 and TRBJ1-2, with 8 nucleotides matching TRBD1. V shed 3 bases and J 6 bases; nucleotides not matched to a gene: 9. Per the germline V gene, CDR1 is LNHNV and CDR2 is YYDKDF (reference sequence). This CDR3 contains 15 residues. In DNA, the CDR3 is TGTGCCACCAGCAGCCCCAGGACAGGGTTTGATGGCTACACCTTC. Translated: CATSSPRTGFDGYTF.

The chain employs TRBV7-3 and TRBJ1-1; no clear D gene. Trimming took 5 bases from V and 0 from J, leaving 7 bases between them. This CDR3 spans 13 amino acids. Germline V gene lookup returns CDR1 SGHTA and CDR2 FQGTGA. The CDR3 DNA reads TGTGCCAGCAGCCGGACGGTGAACACTGAAGCTTTCTTT. Protein sequence: CASSRTVNTEAFF.

This clone was recorded at least ten times. V and J are TRBV19 and TRBJ1-5; D is perhaps TRBD1 (6 bases). The CDR3 extends over 16 amino acids. Looked up from germline, CDR1 is LNHDA and CDR2 is SQIVND (reference sequence). V dropped 5 bases and J dropped 7 bases, with 21 bases sitting between them. The CDR3 nucleotides read TGTGCCAGTAGTCTATCTGGGAACAGGGTAGGACAGCCCCAGCATTTT. Amino acid sequence: CASSLSGNRVGQPQHF.

This chain joins TRBV6-1 and TRBJ2-1; 7 bases agree with TRBD2. CDR1 MNHNS and CDR2 SASEGT come from the germline V gene. The CDR3 runs 16 residues. V trimming: 3 bases; J trimming: 4 bases; junction bases outside the gene matches: 9. The CDR3 reads CASSDFMGGRYNEQFF. CDR3 DNA sequence: TGTGCCAGCAGTGATTTTATGGGGGGGAGGTACAATGAGCAGTTCTTC.

The rearrangement uses TRBV7-6 and TRBJ1-5; D is unresolved. Germline V gene lookup returns CDR1 SGHVS and CDR2 FNYEAQ. The CDR3 has 13 residues. Trimming pared 2 bases from V and 2 bases from J, leaving 4 bases between. The CDR3 protein is CASSLFRNQPQHF. The CDR3 DNA reads TGTGCCAGCAGCTTATTTCGCAATCAGCCCCAGCATTTT.

The chain's CDR3 is CASSLAGTTEQYF. The CDR3 nucleotides read TGCGCCAGCAGCTTGGCCGGGACAACAGAGCAGTACTTC. The chain employs TRBV5-1 and TRBJ2-7, with D maybe TRBD1 (6 bases). CDR1 and CDR2 (germline): SGHRS, YFSETQ. The CDR3 is made up of 13 amino acids. Deletions cut 0 bases from V and 7 bases from J, with 11 bases between.

This clone was seen just once. The rearrangement links TRBV9 to TRBJ2-2, with a possible D match to TRBD1 (5 bases). Germline CDR1 reads SGDLS; CDR2 reads YYNGEE. CDR3 length equals 15 residues. The V end was cut by 4 bases, the J end by 1 base, with 11 bases between. The chain's CDR3 is CASSLEGQNTGELFF. In nucleotides, the CDR3 is TGTGCCAGCAGCCTAGAAGGACAGAACACCGGGGAGCTGTTTTTT.